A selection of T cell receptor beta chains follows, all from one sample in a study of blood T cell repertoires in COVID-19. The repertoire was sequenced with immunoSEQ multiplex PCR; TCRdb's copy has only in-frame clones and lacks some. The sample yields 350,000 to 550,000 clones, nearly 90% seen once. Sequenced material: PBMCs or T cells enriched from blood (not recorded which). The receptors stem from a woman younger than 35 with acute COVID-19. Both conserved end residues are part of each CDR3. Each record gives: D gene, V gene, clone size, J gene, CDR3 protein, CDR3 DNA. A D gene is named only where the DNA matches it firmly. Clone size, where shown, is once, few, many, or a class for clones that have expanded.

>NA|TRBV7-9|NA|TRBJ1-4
CASSSDRSGHLEKLFF
TGTGCCAGCAGCTCCGACAGGAGCGGCCATCTTGAAAAACTGTTTTTT
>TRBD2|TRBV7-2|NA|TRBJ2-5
CASGSGLVVETQYF
TGTGCCAGCGGCTCCGGACTAGTGGTAGAGACCCAGTACTTC
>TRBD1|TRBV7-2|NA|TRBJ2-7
CASSLELGTGRTYEQYF
TGTGCCAGCAGCTTAGAGCTAGGGACAGGCCGAACCTACGAGCAGTACTTC
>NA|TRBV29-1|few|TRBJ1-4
CSVNLQESNEKLFF
TGCAGCGTCAATTTACAGGAAAGTAATGAAAAACTGTTTTTT
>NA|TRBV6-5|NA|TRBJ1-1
CATGHMNTEAFF
TGTGCCACCGGACACATGAACACTGAAGCTTTCTTT
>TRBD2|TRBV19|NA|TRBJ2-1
CASSIDWASGPYNEQFF
TGTGCCAGTAGTATAGATTGGGCTAGCGGGCCTTACAATGAGCAGTTCTTC
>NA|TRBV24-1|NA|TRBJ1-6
CATSATGGSPLHF
TGTGCCACCAGTGCGACCGGGGGGTCACCCCTCCACTTT
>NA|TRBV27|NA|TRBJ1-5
CASRRIGQTYSNQPQHF
TGTGCCAGCAGACGTATCGGACAGACTTATAGCAATCAGCCCCAGCATTTT
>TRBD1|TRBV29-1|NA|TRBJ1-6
CSIRDRDNSPLHF
TGCAGCATCCGGGACAGGGACAATTCACCCCTCCACTTT
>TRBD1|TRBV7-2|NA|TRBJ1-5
CASSLAPGQHQPQHF
TGTGCCAGCAGCTTAGCGCCGGGACAGCATCAGCCCCAGCATTTT
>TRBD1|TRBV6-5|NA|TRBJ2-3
CASSTGQTQDTQYF
TGTGCCAGCAGTACGGGACAGACACAAGATACGCAGTATTTT
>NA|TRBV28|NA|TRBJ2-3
CASSLTPTTDTQYF
TGTGCCAGCAGTTTAACCCCGACTACAGATACGCAGTATTTT
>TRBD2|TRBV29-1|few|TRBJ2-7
CSVEDGGGEQYF
TGCAGCGTTGAAGACGGGGGGGGCGAGCAGTACTTC
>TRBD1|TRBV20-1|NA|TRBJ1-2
CSASSAGGPNYGYTF
TGCAGTGCTAGTTCGGCAGGGGGCCCGAACTATGGCTACACCTTC
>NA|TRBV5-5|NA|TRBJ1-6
CASSFKGDSPLHF
TGTGCCAGCAGCTTTAAGGGAGATTCACCCCTCCACTTT
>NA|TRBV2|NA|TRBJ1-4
CASASNQGLEKLFF
TGTGCCAGCGCCTCAAACCAGGGACTTGAAAAACTGTTTTTT
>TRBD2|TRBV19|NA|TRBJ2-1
CASSKLAYYNEQFF
TGTGCCAGTAGTAAACTAGCGTACTACAATGAGCAGTTCTTC
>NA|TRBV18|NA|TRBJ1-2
CASSPPGGNGYTF
TGTGCCAGCTCACCACCAGGGGGAAATGGCTACACCTTC
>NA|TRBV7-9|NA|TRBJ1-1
CASSSPAGKSNTEAFF
TGTGCCAGCAGCTCCCCGGCGGGCAAATCGAACACTGAAGCTTTCTTT
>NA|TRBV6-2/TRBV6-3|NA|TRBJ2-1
CASNPATETAWNEQFF
TGTGCCAGCAACCCCGCGACGGAGACGGCGTGGAATGAGCAGTTCTTC
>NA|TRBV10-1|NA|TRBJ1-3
CASSDPGRNTIYF
TGCGCCAGCAGTGACCCGGGAAGAAACACCATATATTTT
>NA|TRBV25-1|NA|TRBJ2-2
CASSESRTPNTGELFF
TGTGCCAGCAGTGAGAGTAGGACACCGAACACCGGGGAGCTGTTTTTT
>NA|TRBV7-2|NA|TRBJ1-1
CASSLAEGRTEAFF
TGTGCCAGCAGCTTAGCGGAGGGCCGGACTGAAGCTTTCTTT
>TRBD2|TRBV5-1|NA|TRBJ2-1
CASWEGSYNEQFF
TGCGCCAGCTGGGAGGGGTCCTACAATGAGCAGTTCTTC
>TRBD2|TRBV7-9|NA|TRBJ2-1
CASIGGDSSVYNEQFF
TGTGCCAGCATCGGGGGGGATTCGTCCGTGTACAATGAGCAGTTCTTC
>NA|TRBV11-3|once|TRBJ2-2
CASSPSVNTGELFF
TGTGCCAGCAGCCCTAGCGTTAACACCGGGGAGCTGTTTTTT
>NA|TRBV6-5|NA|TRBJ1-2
CASSTPLRGTYGYTF
TGTGCCAGCAGTACCCCTTTAAGGGGGACCTATGGCTACACCTTC
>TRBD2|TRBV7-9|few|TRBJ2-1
CASSPSGSILNEQFF
TGTGCCAGCAGCCCTAGCGGGAGTATTCTGAATGAGCAGTTCTTC
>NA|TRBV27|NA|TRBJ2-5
CASSLYKEQETQYF
TGTGCCAGCAGTTTATACAAGGAGCAAGAGACCCAGTACTTC
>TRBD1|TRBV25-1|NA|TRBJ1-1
CASSEEGTGRTEAFF
TGTGCCAGCAGTGAAGAAGGGACAGGGAGAACTGAAGCTTTCTTT
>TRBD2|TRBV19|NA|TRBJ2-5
CASSIQGLAGQETQYF
TGTGCCAGTAGTATTCAGGGACTAGCGGGCCAAGAGACCCAGTACTTC
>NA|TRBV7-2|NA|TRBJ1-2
CASSLGQNNYGYTF
TGTGCCAGCAGTCTAGGCCAGAACAACTATGGCTACACCTTC
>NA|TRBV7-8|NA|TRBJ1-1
CASSQGSANTEAFF
TGTGCCAGCAGCCAGGGGTCGGCGAACACTGAAGCTTTCTTT
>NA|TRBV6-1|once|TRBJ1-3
CASSDNFPDRNTIYF
TGTGCCAGCAGTGACAATTTTCCGGACAGAAACACCATATATTTT
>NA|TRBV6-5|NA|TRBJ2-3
CASSYSSGVSTDTQYF
TGTGCCAGCAGTTACTCTTCAGGGGTTTCTACAGATACGCAGTATTTT
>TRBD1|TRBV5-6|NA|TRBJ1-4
CASSGGTVEKLFF
TGTGCCAGCAGTGGAGGGACAGTTGAAAAACTGTTTTTT
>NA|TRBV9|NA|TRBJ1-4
CASSVGGGFDEKLFF
TGTGCCAGCAGCGTAGGTGGGGGGTTTGATGAAAAACTGTTTTTT
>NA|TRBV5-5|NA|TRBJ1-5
CASSWLGPGDNSNQPQHF
TGTGCCAGCAGCTGGCTGGGACCGGGGGATAATAGCAATCAGCCCCAGCATTTT
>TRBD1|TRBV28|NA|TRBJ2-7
CASSSTLDRERRWDEQYF
TGTGCCAGCAGTTCCACCCTGGACAGGGAGAGGAGGTGGGACGAGCAGTACTTC
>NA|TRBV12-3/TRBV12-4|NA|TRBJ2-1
CASSFLYNEQFF
TGTGCCAGCAGTTTCCTGTACAATGAGCAGTTCTTC
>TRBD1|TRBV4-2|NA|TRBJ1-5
CASSQAGTGNQPQHF
TGTGCCAGCAGCCAAGCCGGGACAGGGAACCAGCCCCAGCATTTT
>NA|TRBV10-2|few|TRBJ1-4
CASSAEQGSTNEKLFF
TGCGCCAGCAGTGCGGAACAGGGATCCACTAATGAAAAACTGTTTTTT
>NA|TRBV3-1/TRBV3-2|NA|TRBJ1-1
CASSQPGQGGEAFF
TGTGCCAGCAGCCAGCCAGGTCAGGGCGGTGAAGCTTTCTTT
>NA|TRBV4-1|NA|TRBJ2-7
CASSQEPEGGYEQYF
TGCGCCAGCAGCCAAGAGCCCGAGGGAGGCTACGAGCAGTACTTC
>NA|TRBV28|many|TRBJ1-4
CASSLRLGDEKLFF
TGTGCCAGCAGTTTACGTCTAGGGGATGAAAAACTGTTTTTT
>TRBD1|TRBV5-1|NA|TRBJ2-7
CASSVSGQVYEQYF
TGCGCCAGCAGTGTATCGGGACAGGTCTACGAGCAGTACTTC
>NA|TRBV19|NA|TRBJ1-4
CASRRSRGGEKLFF
TGTGCCAGTAGGAGGAGCAGGGGTGGTGAAAAACTGTTTTTT
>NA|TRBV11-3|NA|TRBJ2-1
CASSLGQGDEQFF
TGTGCCAGCAGCTTAGGGCAGGGCGATGAGCAGTTCTTC
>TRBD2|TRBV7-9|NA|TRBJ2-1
CASLQTSVHNEQFF
TGTGCCAGCCTCCAGACTAGCGTACACAATGAGCAGTTCTTC
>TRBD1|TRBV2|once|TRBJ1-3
CASREGTGGLGNTIYF
TGTGCCAGCAGAGAAGGGACAGGGGGCCTTGGAAACACCATATATTTT
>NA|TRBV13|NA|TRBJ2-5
CASSLQGLGETQYF
TGTGCCAGCAGCTTACAGGGACTTGGAGAGACCCAGTACTTC
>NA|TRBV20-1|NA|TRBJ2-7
CSARREYEQYF
TGCAGTGCAAGAAGGGAGTACGAGCAGTACTTC
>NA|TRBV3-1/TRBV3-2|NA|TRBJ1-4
CASSHTLEQATNEKLFF
TGTGCCAGCAGCCACACCCTGGAACAGGCCACTAATGAAAAACTGTTTTTT
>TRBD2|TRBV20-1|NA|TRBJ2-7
CSASGSGGGTYEQYF
TGCAGTGCTAGTGGAAGCGGGGGTGGTACCTACGAGCAGTACTTC
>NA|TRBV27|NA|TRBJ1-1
CASSLSGRGEAFF
TGTGCCAGCAGTTTATCGGGTCGGGGAGAAGCTTTCTTT
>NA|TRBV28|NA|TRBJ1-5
CASSQTILQPQHF
TGTGCCAGCAGCCAGACTATACTTCAGCCCCAGCATTTT
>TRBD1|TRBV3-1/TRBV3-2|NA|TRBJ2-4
CASSRKADREWNIQYF
TGTGCCAGCAGCCGCAAAGCGGACAGGGAATGGAACATTCAGTACTTC
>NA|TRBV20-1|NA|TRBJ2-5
CSAIGETQYF
TGCAGTGCTATCGGAGAGACCCAGTACTTC
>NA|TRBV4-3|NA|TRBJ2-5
CASSQERRYGPHSLAAGTQYF
TGCGCCAGCAGCCAAGAGAGGCGTTACGGTCCTCACTCGCTTGCCGCCGGGACCCAGTACTTC
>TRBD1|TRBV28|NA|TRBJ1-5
CASTPGQGQPQHF
TGTGCCAGCACCCCGGGACAGGGTCAGCCCCAGCATTTT